The rows below give T cell receptor beta chains drawn from one sample of a study of T-cell reconstitution after alpha-beta-depleted transplantation in children. TCRdb redid the calling of the PCR reads with MiXCR, one entry per CDR3 protein. This repertoire shows around 190,000 distinct CDR3 sequences, 6.6% found once; its top ten account for around 5%. Here the sequenced sample was PBMCs, taken before TCRalphabeta/CD19-depleted stem cell transplant. These receptors originate from a boy between 2 and 10 years old with acute lymphoblastic leukemia, due to receive a stem cell transplant. Each CDR3 is given with its conserved first and last residue. The order of the fields is clone size, V gene, D gene, CDR3 length, J gene, CDR3 DNA, CDR3 protein. A D gene is named only where the DNA matches it firmly. Only part of the rows carry a size: once, few, many, or a class if the clone is expanded.

>many|TRBV5-1|NA|15|TRBJ1-1
TGCGCCAGCAGCTCACCAAAAACAGGGACCACTGAAGCTTTCTTT
CASSSPKTGTTEAFF
>many|TRBV4-1|TRBD1|15|TRBJ2-2
TGCGCCAGCAGCCTACAGGGGGACGACACCGGGGAGCTGTTTTTT
CASSLQGDDTGELFF
>many|TRBV4-3|NA|16|TRBJ2-1
TGCGCCAGCAGCCTCCAAGCGAGGAGCTCCTACAATGAGCAGTTCTTC
CASSLQARSSYNEQFF
>NA|TRBV6-1|TRBD1|15|TRBJ2-7
TGTGCCAGCAGTGCCGGGACAGGGGGAACCTACGAGCAGTACTTC
CASSAGTGGTYEQYF
>many|TRBV6-1|NA|15|TRBJ1-5
TGTGCCAGCCTTTTGGATTCGGGTGGGGATCAGCCCCAGCATTTT
CASLLDSGGDQPQHF
>many|TRBV29-1|TRBD2|18|TRBJ2-1
TGCAGCGTCGCCGGGACTAGCGGACCCTTGAGCTCCTACAATGAGCAGTTCTTC
CSVAGTSGPLSSYNEQFF
>many|TRBV7-2|TRBD2|15|TRBJ2-3
TGTGCCAGCAGCTTAAGCGGGAGGAGCACAGATACGCAGTATTTT
CASSLSGRSTDTQYF
>many|TRBV7-6|TRBD1|14|TRBJ2-7
TGTGCCAGCAGCTTAGCCACAGGGGGCTACGAGCAGTACTTC
CASSLATGGYEQYF
>many|TRBV10-3|TRBD1|15|TRBJ2-1
TGTGCCATCAGTGAGATGAGACAGGGGCATAATGAGCAGTTCTTC
CAISEMRQGHNEQFF
>few|TRBV6-1|NA|16|TRBJ1-4
TGTGCCAGCAGTGAAGAAGAAAGGCCGAGGGATGAAAAACTGTTTTTT
CASSEEERPRDEKLFF
>many|TRBV20-1|NA|10|TRBJ2-7
TGCAGTGCTAGCCCCTACGAGCAGTACTTC
CSASPYEQYF
>many|TRBV5-1|NA|13|TRBJ1-5
TGCGCCAGCAGCTTGGGGGACGATCAGCCCCAGCATTTT
CASSLGDDQPQHF
>many|TRBV4-3|NA|14|TRBJ2-2
TGCGCCAGCAGCCAAGCCCGATTACCTGGGGAGCTGTTTTTT
CASSQARLPGELFF
>few|TRBV5-5|TRBD1|16|TRBJ1-5
TGTGCCAGCAGCCTTCGGGACAGCCCAAGCAATCAGCCCCAGCATTTT
CASSLRDSPSNQPQHF
>few|TRBV28|NA|11|TRBJ2-4
TGTGCCAGATCATCTCGGTACATTCAGTACTTC
CARSSRYIQYF
>few|TRBV30|NA|11|TRBJ2-7
TGTGCCTGGCTAACAGGGCACGAGCAGTACTTC
CAWLTGHEQYF
>many|TRBV12-3/TRBV12-4|TRBD2|13|TRBJ2-3
TGTGCCAGCAGGACTAGCGGCACAGATACGCAGTATTTT
CASRTSGTDTQYF
>many|TRBV28|NA|12|TRBJ1-2
TGTGCCAGCTTTTCCAGGGAGGGCGGCTACACCTTC
CASFSREGGYTF
>many|TRBV6-2/TRBV6-3|TRBD2|18|TRBJ2-1
TGTGCCAGCAGTTCGACTAGCGGGCCCTTGAGCTCCTACAATGAGCAGTTCTTC
CASSSTSGPLSSYNEQFF
>NA|TRBV5-1|NA|15|TRBJ1-1
TGCGCCAGCAGCGAACGTAGGGCCGGGGGCACTGAAGCTTTCTTT
CASSERRAGGTEAFF
>NA|TRBV7-3|NA|14|TRBJ2-7
TGTGCCAGCAGCCCTAGCCCTAACTTCTACGAGCAGTACTTC
CASSPSPNFYEQYF
>many|TRBV5-1|NA|14|TRBJ2-1
TGCGCCAGCAGCTTGGGGGGGGAAGTCAATGAGCAGTTCTTC
CASSLGGEVNEQFF
>many|TRBV12-3/TRBV12-4|NA|12|TRBJ1-1
TGTGCCAGCAGAGGTCCCAGCACTGAAGCTTTCTTT
CASRGPSTEAFF
>NA|TRBV6-1|NA|13|TRBJ1-5
TGTGCCAGCAGTGGGGTAGGGGATCAGCCCCAGCATTTT
CASSGVGDQPQHF
>NA|TRBV30|NA|13|TRBJ2-7
TGTGCCTGGAGTATCTGGCGGGGGCTGGAGCAGTACTTC
CAWSIWRGLEQYF
>once|TRBV28|NA|13|TRBJ1-1
TGTGCCAGCACTGAAGAGGGAGTCCAAGAAGCTTTCTTT
CASTEEGVQEAFF
>NA|TRBV9|NA|15|TRBJ2-5
TGTGCCAGCAGCGTTGGAGGGGGCAGGGCTGAGACCCAGTACTTC
CASSVGGGRAETQYF
>many|TRBV13|TRBD2|14|TRBJ2-5
TGTGCCAGCCGCATTGCGGGGGTACAAGAGACCCAGTACTTC
CASRIAGVQETQYF
>many|TRBV2|NA|16|TRBJ1-5
TGTGCCAGCAGTGACGGGCGGGACACCGGCAATCAGCCCCAGCATTTT
CASSDGRDTGNQPQHF
>many|TRBV7-9|TRBD2|16|TRBJ2-3
TGTGCCAGCAGCTTAGGAGCGGGAGGGCCTTCAGATACGCAGTATTTT
CASSLGAGGPSDTQYF
>few|TRBV7-2|NA|17|TRBJ2-3
TGTGCCAGCAGCTTAGCGCGGGCTAGCGACCGCACAGATACGCAGTATTTT
CASSLARASDRTDTQYF
>many|TRBV6-5|TRBD2|16|TRBJ2-3
TGTGCCAGCAGTTACACGGGACTAGCGGGAGCAGATACGCAGTATTTT
CASSYTGLAGADTQYF
>few|TRBV27|NA|12|TRBJ1-4
TGTGCCAGCACTCCAGGACGGGAAAAACTGTTTTTT
CASTPGREKLFF
>NA|TRBV27|TRBD1|13|TRBJ1-1
TGTGCCAGCAGTTTGTACAGGGGGCAAGAAGCTTTCTTT
CASSLYRGQEAFF
>few|TRBV5-1|NA|16|TRBJ1-2
TGCGCCAGCAGCTTGATGGCCAGGGGCTTCCCCAATGGCTACACCTTC
CASSLMARGFPNGYTF
>many|TRBV5-5|NA|12|TRBJ2-5
TGTGCCAGCAGCTTGCTAGTGGAGACCCAGTACTTC
CASSLLVETQYF
>few|TRBV5-6|TRBD1|15|TRBJ1-5
TGTGCCAGCAGCAGCCGGGACAGTAACAATCAGCCCCAGCATTTT
CASSSRDSNNQPQHF
>many|TRBV15|NA|14|TRBJ2-7
TGTGCCACCAGCAGACCTCTGGCCCCTTACGAGCAGTACTTC
CATSRPLAPYEQYF
>NA|TRBV30|NA|15|TRBJ2-3
TGTGCCTGGAGTCCCGGGACGGGGGTGGCAGATACGCAGTATTTT
CAWSPGTGVADTQYF
>few|TRBV7-8|TRBD2|15|TRBJ2-5
TGTGCCAGCAGCTCCCCGGGGGGGATTCAAGAGACCCAGTACTTC
CASSSPGGIQETQYF
>NA|TRBV20-1|TRBD1|14|TRBJ1-2
TGCAGTGCTTCCCAACCGGGACAGAACTATGGCTACACCTTC
CSASQPGQNYGYTF
>many|TRBV4-3|NA|17|TRBJ2-3
TGCGCCAGCAGCCAAGATCTGAGGCAGACTTGGGTAGATACGCAGTATTTT
CASSQDLRQTWVDTQYF
>NA|TRBV5-1|NA|16|TRBJ2-1
TGCGCCAGCAGCTTCCACGTCGGGCGTACCTACAATGAGCAGTTCTTC
CASSFHVGRTYNEQFF
>many|TRBV28|TRBD2|14|TRBJ2-7
TGTGCCAGCAAACGGGCGGGAGTCTCCTACGAGCAGTACTTC
CASKRAGVSYEQYF
>few|TRBV2|TRBD1|16|TRBJ2-5
TGTGCCAGCAGTTACAGGGGCCCAATGGTCTGGGAGACCCAGTACTTC
CASSYRGPMVWETQYF
>many|TRBV7-2|TRBD2|15|TRBJ2-2
TGTGCCAGCAGCTATCGGGAGGGGAGAACCGGGGAGCTGTTTTTT
CASSYREGRTGELFF
>many|TRBV5-1|NA|15|TRBJ1-1
TGCGCCAGCAGCTTGGAGGGCCAGCTGAACACTGAAGCTTTCTTT
CASSLEGQLNTEAFF
>NA|TRBV30|NA|14|TRBJ1-1
TGTGCCTGGAGGGTGCCAAATATGAACACTGAAGCTTTCTTT
CAWRVPNMNTEAFF
>many|TRBV7-2|NA|15|TRBJ2-2
TGTGCCAGCAGCTTAGGACGGCCGGGGGCCGGGGAGCTGTTTTTT
CASSLGRPGAGELFF
>many|TRBV28|TRBD1|14|TRBJ2-7
TGTGCCAGCAGTTTGTGGGACAGTGCCTACGAGCAGTACTTC
CASSLWDSAYEQYF
>NA|TRBV20-1|NA|13|TRBJ1-1
TGCAGTGCCCCACTGGTGGGGGACACTGAAGCTTTCTTT
CSAPLVGDTEAFF
>NA|TRBV5-5|NA|13|TRBJ2-2
TGTGCCAGCAGCGCAGGGGTCACCGGGGAGCTGTTTTTT
CASSAGVTGELFF
>many|TRBV28|TRBD1|15|TRBJ1-5
TGTGCCACCCAGCCGACAGGGAAGGCCAATCAGCCCCAGCATTTT
CATQPTGKANQPQHF
>few|TRBV28|NA|13|TRBJ1-2
TGTGCCAGCGGAACCCAAGCGGACTATGGCTACACCTTC
CASGTQADYGYTF
>many|TRBV27|NA|13|TRBJ2-2
TGTGCCAGCAGTTTATCGAGGTCCGGGGAGCTGTTTTTT
CASSLSRSGELFF
>NA|TRBV20-1|TRBD1|13|TRBJ2-7
TGCAGTGCTGGGACAGGGGGCTCCTACGAGCAGTACTTC
CSAGTGGSYEQYF
>few|TRBV7-9|TRBD1|15|TRBJ2-7
TGTGCCAGCAGCTTTCAGACAGGGCCGCCCTACGAGCAGTACTTC
CASSFQTGPPYEQYF
>many|TRBV29-1|NA|15|TRBJ1-2
TGCAGCGTTGATTGGAGGACTGGGACTTCCAATGGCTACACCTTC
CSVDWRTGTSNGYTF
>many|TRBV21-1|NA|15|TRBJ2-7
TGTGCCATCCCTTCAAGGTGGCCACCTTCCTACGAGCAGTACTTC
CAIPSRWPPSYEQYF